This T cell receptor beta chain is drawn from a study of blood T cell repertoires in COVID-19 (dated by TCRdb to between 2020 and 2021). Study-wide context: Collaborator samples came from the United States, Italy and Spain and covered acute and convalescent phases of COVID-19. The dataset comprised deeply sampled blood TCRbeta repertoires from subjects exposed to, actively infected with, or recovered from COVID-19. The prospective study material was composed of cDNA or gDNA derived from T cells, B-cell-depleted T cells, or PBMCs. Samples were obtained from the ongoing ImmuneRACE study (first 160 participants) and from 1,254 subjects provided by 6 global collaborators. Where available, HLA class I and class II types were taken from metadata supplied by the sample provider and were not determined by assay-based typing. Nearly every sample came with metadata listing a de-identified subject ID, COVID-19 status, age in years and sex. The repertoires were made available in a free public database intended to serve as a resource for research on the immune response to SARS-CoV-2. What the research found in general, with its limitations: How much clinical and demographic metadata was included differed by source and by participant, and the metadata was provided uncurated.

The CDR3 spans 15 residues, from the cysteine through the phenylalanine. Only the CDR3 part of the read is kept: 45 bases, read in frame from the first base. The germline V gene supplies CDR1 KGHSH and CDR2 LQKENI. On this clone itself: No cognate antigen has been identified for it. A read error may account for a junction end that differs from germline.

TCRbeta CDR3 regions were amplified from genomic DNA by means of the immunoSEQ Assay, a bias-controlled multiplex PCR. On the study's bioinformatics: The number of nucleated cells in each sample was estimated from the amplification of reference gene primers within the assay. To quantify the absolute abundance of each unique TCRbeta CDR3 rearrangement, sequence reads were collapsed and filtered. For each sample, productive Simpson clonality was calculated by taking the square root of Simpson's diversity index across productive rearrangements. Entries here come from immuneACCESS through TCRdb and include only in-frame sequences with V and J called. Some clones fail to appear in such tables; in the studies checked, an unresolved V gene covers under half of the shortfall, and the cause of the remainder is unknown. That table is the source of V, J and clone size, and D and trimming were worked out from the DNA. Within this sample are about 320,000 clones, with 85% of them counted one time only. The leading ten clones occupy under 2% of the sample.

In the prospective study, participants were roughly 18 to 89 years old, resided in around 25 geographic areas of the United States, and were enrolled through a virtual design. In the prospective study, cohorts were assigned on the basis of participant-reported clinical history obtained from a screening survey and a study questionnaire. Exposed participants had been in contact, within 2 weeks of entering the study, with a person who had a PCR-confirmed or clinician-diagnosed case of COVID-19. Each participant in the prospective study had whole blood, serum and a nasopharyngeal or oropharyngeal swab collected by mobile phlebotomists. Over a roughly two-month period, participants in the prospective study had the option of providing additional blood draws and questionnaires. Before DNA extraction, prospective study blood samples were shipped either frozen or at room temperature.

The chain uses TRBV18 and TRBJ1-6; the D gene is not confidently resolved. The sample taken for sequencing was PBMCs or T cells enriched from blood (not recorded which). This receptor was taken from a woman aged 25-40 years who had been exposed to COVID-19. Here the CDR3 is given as CASSVTDSNNSPLHF. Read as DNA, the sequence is TGTGCCAGCTCCGTAACGGACTCCAATAATTCACCCCTCCACTTT. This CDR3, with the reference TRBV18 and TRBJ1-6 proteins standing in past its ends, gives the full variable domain NAGVMQNPRHLVRRRGQEARLRCSPMKGHSHVYWYRQLPEEGLKFMVYLQKENIIDESGMPKERFSAEFPKEGPSILRIQQVVRGDSAAYFCASSVTDSNNSPLHFGNGTRLTVT.